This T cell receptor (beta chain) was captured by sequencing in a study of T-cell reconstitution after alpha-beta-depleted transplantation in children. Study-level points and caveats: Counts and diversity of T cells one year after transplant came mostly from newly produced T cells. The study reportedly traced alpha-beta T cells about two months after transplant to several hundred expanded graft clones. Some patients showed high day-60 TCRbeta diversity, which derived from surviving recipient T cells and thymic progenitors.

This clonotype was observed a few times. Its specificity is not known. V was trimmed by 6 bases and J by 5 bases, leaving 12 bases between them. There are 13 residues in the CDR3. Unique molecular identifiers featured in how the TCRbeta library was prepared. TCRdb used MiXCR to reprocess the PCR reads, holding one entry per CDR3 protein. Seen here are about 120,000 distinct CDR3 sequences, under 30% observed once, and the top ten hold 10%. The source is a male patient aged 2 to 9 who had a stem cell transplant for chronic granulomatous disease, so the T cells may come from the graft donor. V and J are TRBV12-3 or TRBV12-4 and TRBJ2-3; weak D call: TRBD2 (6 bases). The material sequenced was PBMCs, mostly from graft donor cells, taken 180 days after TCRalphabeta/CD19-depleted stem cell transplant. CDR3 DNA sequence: TGTGCCAGCAGGGGGCAGGGAGGAGATACGCAGTATTTT. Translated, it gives CASRGQGGDTQYF.